These T cell receptor beta chains were read from a single sample in a study of blood T cell repertoires in COVID-19. Sequenced by immunoSEQ multiplex PCR; TCRdb stores in-frame clones only, minus some. The data show 150,000 to 200,000 clones, 89% seen once. Sequencing was carried out using PBMCs or T cells enriched from blood (not recorded which). Receptor source: a woman aged 18-30 years who had recovered from COVID-19. Each CDR3 is given with its conserved first and last residue. A D gene is named only where the DNA matches it firmly.

>TRBV4-2|TRBJ1-6|NA
CASSQDWSNSPLHF
TGTGCCAGCAGCCAAGATTGGAGTAATTCACCCCTCCACTTT
>TRBV2|TRBJ2-5|TRBD2
CASRELAGRGGTQYF
TGTGCCAGCAGGGAACTAGCGGGAAGGGGAGGGACCCAGTACTTC
>TRBV28|TRBJ2-7|TRBD2
CASSSGTRYYEQYF
TGTGCCAGCAGTTCCGGGACTAGGTACTACGAGCAGTACTTC
>TRBV27|TRBJ1-5|NA
CASSLVGRGVNQPQHF
TGTGCCAGCAGTTTAGTAGGGAGGGGGGTCAATCAGCCCCAGCATTTT
>TRBV24-1|TRBJ1-2|NA
CATRSPDSPYGYTF
TGTGCCACCAGGAGCCCGGACAGTCCATATGGCTACACCTTC
>TRBV4-1|TRBJ2-1|NA
CASSQTGYEQFF
TGCGCCAGCAGCCAAACAGGGTATGAGCAGTTCTTC
>TRBV27|TRBJ1-2|TRBD1
CASSPPGQNYGYTF
TGTGCCAGCAGTCCTCCGGGACAGAACTATGGCTACACCTTC
>TRBV9|TRBJ2-1|NA
CASSLGDFGITNEQFF
TGTGCCAGCAGCTTAGGCGATTTCGGGATAACGAATGAGCAGTTCTTC
>TRBV14|TRBJ1-4|NA
CASSRKGVINEKLFF
TGTGCCAGCAGCCGTAAGGGGGTTATTAATGAAAAACTGTTTTTT
>TRBV11-2|TRBJ1-3|TRBD1
CASSARQGGGNTIYF
TGTGCCAGCAGCGCCAGGCAGGGGGGCGGAAACACCATATATTTT
>TRBV6-1|TRBJ1-2|TRBD1
CASSERDRLNYGYTF
TGTGCCAGCAGTGAAAGGGACAGGCTTAACTATGGCTACACCTTC
>TRBV5-4|TRBJ1-2|NA
CASSPQGTYGYTF
TGTGCCAGCAGCCCACAGGGAACCTATGGCTACACCTTC
>TRBV7-3|TRBJ2-1|TRBD1
CASSGGTGLGNEQFF
TGTGCCAGCAGCGGCGGGACAGGCTTGGGCAATGAGCAGTTCTTC
>TRBV18|TRBJ2-2|TRBD2
CASSPGLAKNTGELFF
TGTGCCAGCTCACCGGGACTAGCAAAGAACACCGGGGAGCTGTTTTTT
>TRBV11-2|TRBJ2-1|NA
CASSLGGEQFF
TGTGCCAGCAGCTTAGGTGGCGAGCAGTTCTTC
>TRBV7-9|TRBJ1-1|NA
CASSPILGGLMNTEAFF
TGTGCCAGCAGCCCTATTCTCGGCGGATTAATGAACACTGAAGCTTTCTTT